This TCR beta chain stems from a study of CD4 T cells in relation to SARS-CoV-2 and coronaviruses. Unexposed donor CD4+ T cells date from 2011-2018, before the COVID-19 pandemic. CD4+ T cells were isolated from the cells after 10 days of culture. Each well had roughly 2.2 million PBMCs in roughly 5% human AB serum with IL-2. The method was immunoSEQ multiplex PCR; TCRdb's version includes in-frame clones alone and lacks a portion of them. The sample lists approximately 17,000 clones, 82% occurring once. Turning to this clone: No antigen is known for it.

The TCR was taken from a human donor in good health. The sample consisted of CD4+ T cells from PBMCs, cultured in vitro.

CDR3 residues: CASSYHYLYNEQFF. The CDR3 coding sequence is TGTGCCAGCAGTTACCACTATCTCTACAATGAGCAGTTCTTC. The rearrangement uses TRBV6-5 and TRBJ2-1, with D unclear. This CDR3 contains 14 residues. Germline V gene data show CDR1 as MNHEY and CDR2 as SVGAGI. V lost 2 bases and J 3 bases, leaving 8 bases between the germline ends.